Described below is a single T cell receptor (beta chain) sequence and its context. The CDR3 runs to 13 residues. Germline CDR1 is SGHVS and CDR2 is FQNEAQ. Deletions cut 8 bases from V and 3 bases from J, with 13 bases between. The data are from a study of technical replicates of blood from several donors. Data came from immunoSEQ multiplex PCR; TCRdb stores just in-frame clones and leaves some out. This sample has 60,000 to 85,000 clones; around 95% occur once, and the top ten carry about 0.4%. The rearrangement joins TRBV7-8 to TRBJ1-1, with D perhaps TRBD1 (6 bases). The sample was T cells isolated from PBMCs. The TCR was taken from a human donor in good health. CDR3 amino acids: CASYRDRDTEAFF. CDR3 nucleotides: TGTGCCAGCTACAGGGACCGGGACACTGAAGCTTTCTTT.